This record concerns one T cell receptor (beta chain) sequence. The antigen remains undetermined. These data belong to a study of shared clonotypes between healthy human individuals. Trimming removed 2 bases at V and 4 bases at J, with 11 bases between. The germline V gene has CDR1 SEHNR and CDR2 FQNEAQ (reference sequence). This CDR3 spans 15 amino acids. Findings of the study overall: With few donors, the genetic and exposure-history diversity represented was limited.

On sorted subsets, replicate PCRs used about 180 ng DNA, or around 30,000 T cell genomes. In the study's own analysis: Filtering differed because ImmunoSEQ produced junction-only sequences that carried no quality scores. The data were produced by immunoSEQ multiplex PCR, yet TCRdb's version contains in-frame clones alone and is incomplete. V and J calls and clone size are those listed in that table; D and trimming were worked out from the DNA. The sample contains 1.4 million to 1.5 million clones, about 96% of which appear only once. The receptor was isolated from a man aged 30-40 years in good health. The chain employs TRBV7-9 and TRBJ1-4; D remains ambiguous. Source material: naive CD4+ T cells sorted from blood. Subset given: CD45RA+ positively selected. The CDR3 loop reads CASSLLAVHNEKLFF. In nucleotides, the CDR3 is TGTGCCAGCAGCTTATTGGCCGTTCATAATGAAAAACTGTTTTTT.